This TCR beta chain stems from a study of human versus mouse CDR3 diversity and MHC coevolution. TCRdb's copy holds only in-frame clones and misses some; the assay was immunoSEQ multiplex PCR. The sample has 55,000 to 65,000 clones, 85% to 95% seen once. Cells were CD45RO-negative CD62L-positive naive CD4 T cells sorted from PBMCs. Germline V lookup: CDR1 SNHLY, CDR2 FYNNEI. With V trimmed by 6 bases and J by 3 bases, 8 bases remained unmatched. This CDR3 region has 15 residues. The TCR was taken from a person aged 60 to 70 in good health. Sequencing was done on a sample of naive CD4+ T cells from blood. Subset of the sample: CD45RO-negative CD62L-positive naive CD4 T cells. This rearrangement joins TRBV2 to TRBJ2-1; 7 bases are shared with TRBD2. The chain's CDR3 is CASRGGELFYNEQFF. The CDR3 nucleotides read TGTGCCAGCAGGGGGGGGGAATTATTCTACAATGAGCAGTTCTTC. The full variable domain, completed using reference TRBV2 and TRBJ2-1, is EPEVTQTPSHQVTQMGQEVILRCVPISNHLYFYWYRQILGQKVEFLVSFYNNEISEKSEIFDDQFSVERPDGSNFTLKIRSTKLEDSAMYFCASRGGELFYNEQFFGPGTRLTVL.